Included here is one TCR beta chain sequence, with context. Its antigen is still unknown. This table comes from immunoSEQ multiplex PCR, and its TCRdb copy is limited to in-frame clones, with some not included. Among under 200,000 clones listed, about nine tenths were seen once. The germline V gene encodes CDR1 MNHEY and CDR2 SMNVEV (reference sequence). Unmatched junction bases numbered 5, after V lost 5 bases and J lost 6 bases. The CDR3 extends over 14 amino acids. The sample belongs to a study of cytomegalovirus exposure and HLA in healthy donors. These donors were members of the roughly 120-subject validation cohort, a group separate from the approximately 700-subject first cohort. General study points: Most TCR sequences were rare, but some public TCRs occurred in many donors.

This receptor was taken from a woman aged 25-40 years in good health and CMV-seronegative. The chain couples TRBV27 to TRBJ1-5; 9 nucleotides agree with TRBD1. The sample taken for sequencing was PBMCs. DNA for the CDR3: TGTGCCAGCAGTCCACAGGGGGCAAGTCAGCCCCAGCATTTT. Translated, it gives CASSPQGASQPQHF.